This T cell receptor beta chain was sequenced during a study of blood T cell repertoires in COVID-19. Germline V gives CDR1 SGHRS, CDR2 YFSETQ. Trimming shortened V by 6 bases and J by 6 bases, and 24 bases separated the two germline ends. The CDR3 consists of 16 residues. Here immunoSEQ multiplex PCR was the method, and the copy in TCRdb shows in-frame clones only, minus some. The sample gives around 280,000 clones, about nine tenths of which show up once; less than 2% is in the top ten. The specimen was PBMCs or T cells enriched from blood (not recorded which). The rearrangement links TRBV5-1 to TRBJ1-2; D possibly corresponds to TRBD1 (5 bases). This TCR was recovered from a woman aged 40 to 50 who had recovered from COVID-19. For the CDR3, the DNA is TGCGCCAGCACCATGGGTGGGGCACGGTTGGGCCATGGCTACACCTTC. It translates to CASTMGGARLGHGYTF.